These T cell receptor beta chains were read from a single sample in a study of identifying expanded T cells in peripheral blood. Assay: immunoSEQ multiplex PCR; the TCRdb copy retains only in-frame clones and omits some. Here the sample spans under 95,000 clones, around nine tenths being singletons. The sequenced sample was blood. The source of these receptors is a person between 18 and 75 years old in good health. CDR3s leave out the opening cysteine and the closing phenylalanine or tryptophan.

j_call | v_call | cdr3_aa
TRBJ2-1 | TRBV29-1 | SVAHRSRQGNEQF
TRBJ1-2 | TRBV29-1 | SVGEQGSYGYT
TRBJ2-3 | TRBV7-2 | ASSSLSGGRTDTQY
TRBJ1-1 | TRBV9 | ASSTEAGGSLMNTEAF
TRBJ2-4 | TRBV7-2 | ASSPRDRGENIQY
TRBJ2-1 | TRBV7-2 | ASSLNQPGDSEQF
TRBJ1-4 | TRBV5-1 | ASSLGWGPEKLF
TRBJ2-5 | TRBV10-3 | AITEAGAEKETQY
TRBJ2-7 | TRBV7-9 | ASSSLAGGFYEQY
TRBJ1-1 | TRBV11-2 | ASSLRLRSAEAF
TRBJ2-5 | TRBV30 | AWSGTDGVQETQY
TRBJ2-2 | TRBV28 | ASRPRKTANTGELF
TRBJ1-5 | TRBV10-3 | ATSPAREGDQPQH
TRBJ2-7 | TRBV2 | ASSESGEQY
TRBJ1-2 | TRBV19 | ASSNTGGIGYT
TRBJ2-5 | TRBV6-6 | ASSYSAGETQY
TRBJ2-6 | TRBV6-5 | ASSYSWPTGANVLT
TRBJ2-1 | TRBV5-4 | ASSPEVGLDLI
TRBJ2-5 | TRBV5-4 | ASSLIQGETQY
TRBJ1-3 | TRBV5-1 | ASSSTGNSGNTIY
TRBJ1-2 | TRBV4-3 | ASSQDRGLYGYT
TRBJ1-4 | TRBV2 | ASSEVGVLDEKLF
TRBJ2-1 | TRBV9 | ASSVWGESSYNEQF
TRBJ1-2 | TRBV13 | ASSSLGGTGDGYT
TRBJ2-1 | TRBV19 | ASKSLIETSYNEQF
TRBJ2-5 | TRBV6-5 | ASSYSALQETQY
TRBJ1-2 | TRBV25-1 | ASSELSGTGYT
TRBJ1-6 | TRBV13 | ASSLGRGSPYNSPLH
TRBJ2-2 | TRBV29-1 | SVERELATGELF
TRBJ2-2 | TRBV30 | ACIGEGSLYVEGELF
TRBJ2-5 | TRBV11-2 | ASTRGGGETQY
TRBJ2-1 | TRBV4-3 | ASSQDGRVVDEQF
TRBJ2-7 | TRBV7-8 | ASSVAGGEQY
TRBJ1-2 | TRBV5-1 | ASSLGAGGRGYGYT
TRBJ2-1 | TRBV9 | ASSVDGSDEQF
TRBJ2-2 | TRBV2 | ASSERRADTGELF
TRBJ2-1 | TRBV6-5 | ASSRLAGVGEQF
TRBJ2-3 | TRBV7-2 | ASSRGGAGISDTQY
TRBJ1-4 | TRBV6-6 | ASIPTKSPGFEKLF
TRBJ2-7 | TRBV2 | ASSVAHGGYEQY
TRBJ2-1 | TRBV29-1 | SVEESGAGLVYNEQF
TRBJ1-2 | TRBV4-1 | ASSQKAFRDPRFNYGYT
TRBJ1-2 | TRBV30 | AWSALAGYT
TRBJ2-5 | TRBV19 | ASSINGGAQETQY
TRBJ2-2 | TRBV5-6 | ASSFSFNTGELF
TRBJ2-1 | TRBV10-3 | AIRGDRGNNEQF
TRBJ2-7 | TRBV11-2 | ASSFWGGYEQY
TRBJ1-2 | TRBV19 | ASSIERGPSYGYT
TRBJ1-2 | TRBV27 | ASRPTGGLVGYT
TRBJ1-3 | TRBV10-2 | ASRDSSSGNTIY
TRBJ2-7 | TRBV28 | ASSPPGLRGEQY
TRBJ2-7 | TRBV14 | ASSQEDEQY
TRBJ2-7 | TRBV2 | ASSEFGGSPYEQY
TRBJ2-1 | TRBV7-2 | ASSFRLAGEQF
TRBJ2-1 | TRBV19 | ASSISGYEQF
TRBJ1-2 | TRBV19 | ASNPVGHYGYT
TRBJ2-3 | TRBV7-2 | ASSFPGQGPQY
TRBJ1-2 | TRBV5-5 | ASSWTGTGGDYT
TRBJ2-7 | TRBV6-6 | ASTKGEGGYEQY